This entry lists 30 T cell receptor beta chains sequenced from one sample in a study of regulatory T cells in long-lasting Graves disease. Time point meaning: newly diagnosed GD, antithyroid drugs for less than 3 months. The TCR library was made from RNA that had been extracted from PBMCs in TRIzol. Building the TCR beta libraries relied on iRepertoire HTBI primers, and CDR3 regions underwent Arm-PCR. TCRdb passed the multiplex PCR reads through MiXCR, listing each CDR3 protein once. The data contain about 530,000 distinct CDR3 sequences, 15% to 20% of them singletons. These records were also assigned to another study, of T cells in Graves' hyperthyroidism and ophthalmopathy.

The sample here was peripheral blood mononuclear cells (PBMCs), taken at new diagnosis, from a patient treated with antithyroid drugs. The receptors shown here come from a woman aged 40 to 65 with Graves disease.

V usage is TRBV19 and J usage is TRBJ1-6; D unclear. V lost 3 bases and J lost 6, with 9 bases in between. The CDR3 loop spans 14 amino acids. Germline CDR1 LNHDA, CDR2 SQIVND (reference sequence). CDR3 sequence (DNA): TGTGCCAGTAGTATGGACGGTTTTAATTCACCCCTCCACTTT. It specifies CASSMDGFNSPLHF.

This clonotype was observed a few times. The chain combines TRBV11-2 with TRBJ1-1; tentatively, D is TRBD1 (5 bases). This CDR3 spans 12 amino acids. V was shortened by 5 bases and J by 11 bases, with 15 bases between the two germline ends. The germline V gene has CDR1 SGHAT and CDR2 FQNNGV. The CDR3, as DNA: TGTGCCAGCAGCCGAGGGACTCCACGGGCTTTCTTT. Translated: CASSRGTPRAFF. The full variable domain, rest sourced from reference TRBV11-2 and TRBJ1-1, is EAGVAQSPRYKIIEKRQSVAFWCNPISGHATLYWYQQILGQGPKLLIQFQNNGVVDDSQLPKDRFSAERLKGVDSTLKIQPAKLEDSAVYLCASSRGTPRAFFGQGTRLTVV.

As concerns this clonotype: This may be a read error: a much more frequent sequence differs by one nucleotide. The chain couples TRBV9 to TRBJ2-7; a possible D gene is TRBD2 (7 bases). The CDR3 has 14 residues. Trimming shortened V by 4 bases and J by 6 bases, and 17 bases separated the two germline ends. Looked up from germline, CDR1 is SGDLS and CDR2 is YYNGEE. CDR3 amino acids: CASSLYRGACEQYF. The DNA of the CDR3 is TGTGCCAGCAGCTTGTACCGGGGGGCCTGCGAGCAGTACTTC.

This clonotype was seen repeatedly, ten times or more. The chain uses TRBV6-1 and TRBJ1-5, with TRBD1 identical over 10 bases. Germline V CDR1 and CDR2: MNHNS, SASEGT. This CDR3 has 13 residues. V gave up 10 bases and J gave up 7 bases; unmatched junction bases: 7. The CDR3 spells CAIGQGVSQPQHF. The DNA for the CDR3 is TGTGCCATAGGACAGGGGGTATCCCAGCCCCAGCATTTT.

The table lists this clonotype with many counts. This rearrangement joins TRBV6-1 to TRBJ2-7, with a possible D match to TRBD1 (5 bases). This CDR3 contains 17 residues. Germline V gene lookup returns CDR1 MNHNS and CDR2 SASEGT. The V end lost 6 bases, the J end lost 1 base, and 22 bases lay between the germline ends. CDR3 sequence (DNA): TGTGCCAGCAGACAAGACGCCCAGGGAACCCTATCCTACGAGCAGTACTTC. Amino acid sequence: CASRQDAQGTLSYEQYF.

The chain carries TRBV18 and TRBJ1-3; no reliable D call. CDR1 and CDR2 (germline): KGHSH, LQKENI. Trimming removed 3 bases at V and 4 bases at J, with 16 bases between. The length of the CDR3 is 16 residues. CDR3 amino acids: CASSPQAGVIGNTIYF. The DNA for the CDR3 is TGTGCCAGCTCACCGCAGGCGGGCGTAATCGGAAACACCATATATTTT. Full variable domain (missing parts from reference TRBV18 and TRBJ1-3): NAGVMQNPRHLVRRRGQEARLRCSPMKGHSHVYWYRQLPEEGLKFMVYLQKENIIDESGMPKERFSAEFPKEGPSILRIQQVVRGDSAAYFCASSPQAGVIGNTIYFGEGSWLTVV.

This clonotype was recorded at least ten times. The rearrangement uses TRBV2 and TRBJ2-7, with 7 bases that match TRBD1. The germline CDR1 and CDR2 sequences are SNHLY and FYNNEI. There are 14 residues in the CDR3. Trimming took 8 bases from V and 1 from J; bases not matched to a gene: 8. The CDR3 DNA sequence: TGTGCCAGCGGGATTCCGGGACAGTCCTACGAGCAGTACTTC. Translated, it gives CASGIPGQSYEQYF.

This clonotype was recorded many times. The chain has TRBV6-2 or TRBV6-3 and TRBJ1-2; D ambiguous. Germline V gives CDR1 MNHEY, CDR2 SVGEGT. This CDR3 has 15 amino acids. Between the trimmed V and J ends, which lost 3 bases and 0 bases, there was a span of 11 bases. CDR3 nucleotides: TGTGCCAGCAGTTATTCGACGGCTTCTAACTATGGCTACACCTTC. Translation gives CASSYSTASNYGYTF.

The chain links TRBV19 to TRBJ2-1; TRBD2 matches 10 bases. Germline V gene sequence: CDR1 LNHDA, CDR2 SQIVND (reference sequence). The CDR3 has 20 residues. V trimming: 3 bases; J trimming: 0 bases; junction bases outside the gene matches: 14. The CDR3 is CASSIAGLAGAPSSYNEQFF. As DNA, the CDR3 is TGTGCCAGTAGTATTGCTGGTCTAGCGGGGGCCCCCAGCTCCTACAATGAGCAGTTCTTC. Complete variable domain (other parts from reference TRBV19 and TRBJ2-1): DGGITQSPKYLFRKEGQNVTLSCEQNLNHDAMYWYRQDPGQGLRLIYYSQIVNDFQKGDIAEGYSVSREKKESFPLTVTSAQKNPTAFYLCASSIAGLAGAPSSYNEQFFGPGTRLTVL.

This chain connects TRBV15 to TRBJ1-2; 7 nucleotides agree with TRBD1. V shed 5 bases, J shed 8 bases, and the junction held 11 bases outside the gene matches. The CDR3 is made up of 14 amino acids. CDR1 and CDR2 from the germline V gene are LNHNV and YYDKDF (reference sequence). This CDR3 reads CATSALGGPRGYTF. The CDR3 DNA is TGTGCCACCAGCGCCTTAGGGGGCCCCCGGGGCTACACCTTC.

Ten or more counts support this clonotype. This chain connects TRBV25-1 to TRBJ1-2; D ambiguous. CDR3 length equals 14 residues. Trimming removed 0 bases from V and 6 bases from J, with 11 bases in between. Germline V gene data show CDR1 as MGHDK and CDR2 as SYGVNS. The CDR3, as DNA: TGTGCCAGCAGTGAATATGTGGCGGCGGATGGCTACACCTTC. It encodes CASSEYVAADGYTF.

As concerns this clonotype: The junction shows a germline mismatch at one end, possibly a read error. The J gene is TRBJ1-3, the V gene TRBV30, with D unclear. The CDR3 contains 14 residues. Germline V gives CDR1 GTSNPN, CDR2 SVGIG (reference sequence). CDR3 bases: TGTGCCTGGAGTGTAGGAGGGCCTGGAAACGCCATATATTTT. It translates to CAWSVGGPGNAIYF.

Ten or more counts support this clonotype. This chain links TRBV28 with TRBJ2-1; 10 positions match TRBD1. CDR3 length: 14 residues. V lost 4 bases to trimming and J lost 6 bases; unmatched junction nucleotides: 3. The germline gives CDR1 MDHEN, CDR2 SYDVKM. CDR3 amino acids: CASSSGTGANEQFF. In DNA form, the CDR3 reads TGTGCCAGCAGTTCCGGGACAGGGGCCAATGAGCAGTTCTTC.

This clonotype was detected a few times. J is TRBJ1-2 and V is TRBV30; the D is unclear. V shed 0 bases and J shed 4 bases, with 9 bases lying between them. The CDR3 runs 13 residues. The germline gives CDR1 GTSNPN, CDR2 SVGIG (reference sequence). CDR3 DNA: TGTGCCTGGAGTGTAGCGGACGGCTATGGCTACACCTTC. Amino acid sequence: CAWSVADGYGYTF.

This clonotype came up many times. Germline and junction disagree at one end, which may indicate a read error. This chain connects TRBV5-1 to TRBJ2-3; TRBD2 matches 9 bases. The CDR3 extends over 14 amino acids. Germline V CDR1 and CDR2: SGHRS, YFSETQ. The CDR3 DNA follows: TGCGCCAGCAGCGTAGGGACTAGCAGAGATACGCAGTATTTT. It codes for CASSVGTSRDTQYF.

Only a few counts were recorded for this clonotype. The V and J genes are TRBV6-5 and TRBJ1-4; TRBD1 aligns across 7 bases. With 4 bases clipped from V and 6 bases from J, the junction kept 8 bases outside the gene matches. Germline V gives CDR1 MNHEY, CDR2 SVGAGI. The CDR3 totals 15 residues. CDR3 amino acids: CASSSKEGADEKLFF. The CDR3, as DNA: TGTGCCAGCAGTTCAAAGGAGGGGGCGGATGAAAAACTGTTTTTT.

This clonotype was counted a few times. The chain links TRBV19 to TRBJ1-1; D gene unclear. The V gene's germline CDR1 is LNHDA and CDR2 SQIVND (reference sequence). V lost 10 bases and J 4 bases, leaving 16 bases between the germline ends. The CDR3 is 13 amino acids. CDR3 coding DNA: TGTGCCACCACTAGGAAAAGGAGCACTGAAGCTTTCTTT. This translates into CATTRKRSTEAFF.

This clonotype appeared many times. This chain joins TRBV12-3 or TRBV12-4 and TRBJ1-3; D call uncertain. The CDR3 is 14 residues long. V shed 2 bases and J shed 4 bases, with 9 bases lying between them. CDR3 amino acids: CASSLNSPGNTIYF. DNA of the CDR3: TGTGCCAGCAGTTTAAACAGTCCAGGAAACACCATATATTTT.

This clonotype appeared a few times. This chain uses TRBV4-2 with TRBJ2-3; TRBD2 aligns across 9 bases. The V and J ends lost 1 base and 3 bases, in that order; junction bases with no gene match: 5. CDR1 is LGHNA, CDR2 YNFKEQ, per germline. The CDR3 runs 16 residues. CDR3 sequence: CASSQGGGGATDTQYF. Written as DNA, the CDR3 is TGTGCCAGCAGCCAAGGGGGCGGGGGGGCGACAGATACGCAGTATTTT.

This clonotype was seen ten or more times. This rearrangement joins TRBV28 to TRBJ2-7; TRBD1 or TRBD2 may be the D gene (6 bases each). V lost 8 bases and J 0 bases, leaving 23 bases between the germline ends. The germline V gene encodes CDR1 MDHEN and CDR2 SYDVKM. The CDR3 has 17 amino acids. CDR3 bases: TGTGCCAGCCTGTGGGGGTCGGGGGCTCGAAACTCCTACGAGCAGTACTTC. It encodes CASLWGSGARNSYEQYF.

With respect to this clonotype: This likely stems from a read error, as it lies one base from a far larger clone. This chain connects TRBV12-3 or TRBV12-4 to TRBJ1-2; D might be TRBD1 (6 bases). Trimming pared 7 bases from V and 4 bases from J, leaving 10 bases between. The CDR3 consists of 12 residues. CDR3 DNA sequence: TGTGCCAGCACCCAGACAGGCTATGGCTACACCTTC. Translation gives CASTQTGYGYTF.

This chain links TRBV18 with TRBJ2-7, with 8 bases lining up with TRBD1. With 4 bases clipped from V and 7 bases from J, the junction kept 6 bases outside the gene matches. CDR1 and CDR2 from the germline V gene are KGHSH and LQKENI. The CDR3 is made up of 13 amino acids. This chain's CDR3 is CASSQGQGGEQYF. The CDR3 nucleotides are TGTGCCAGCTCACAAGGACAGGGTGGTGAGCAGTACTTC.

This clonotype was seen more than once but under ten times. The chain links TRBV10-1 to TRBJ1-2; possibly TRBD1 for D (5 bases). Trimming removed 10 bases from V and 7 bases from J, with 7 bases in between. In germline, CDR1 is WNHNN, CDR2 SYGVQD (reference sequence). The CDR3 totals 9 residues. CDR3 in amino acids: CATRGGYTF. CDR3 coding DNA: TGCGCCACAAGGGGTGGCTACACCTTC.

The chain joins TRBV5-1 to TRBJ1-6, with D perhaps TRBD1 (5 bases). The CDR3 has 15 amino acids. With 6 bases removed from V and 7 bases from J, the gap between germline ends came to 17 bases. Germline V gene sequence: CDR1 SGHRS, CDR2 YFSETQ. Here the CDR3 reads CASTPGGGPNSPLHF. The CDR3 DNA follows: TGCGCCAGCACCCCTGGGGGGGGTCCAAATTCACCCCTCCACTTT.

The V and J genes are TRBV5-1 and TRBJ1-4; 7 positions agree with TRBD1. CDR1 and CDR2 from the germline V gene are SGHRS and YFSETQ. V shed 4 bases, J shed 8 bases, and the junction held 17 bases outside the gene matches. This CDR3 spans 17 amino acids. In nucleotides, the CDR3 is TGCGCCAGCAGCGCGCCCGGACAGGCGCGGGGGAGGGAAAAACTGTTTTTT. Amino acids: CASSAPGQARGREKLFF.

The chain combines TRBV6-1 with TRBJ1-5; possible D gene TRBD1, 5 bases. Germline V lookup: CDR1 MNHNS, CDR2 SASEGT. This CDR3 has 16 amino acids. V lost 4 bases and J lost 0, with 13 bases in between. In nucleotides, the CDR3 is TGTGCCAGCAGTGCCCCGGGGGGAAATAGCAATCAGCCCCAGCATTTT. This codes for CASSAPGGNSNQPQHF.

At least ten counts were recorded for this clonotype. The CDR3 loop reads CASCTDTYNEQFF. DNA of the CDR3: TGTGCCAGCTGTACGGATACCTACAATGAGCAGTTCTTC. The chain recombines TRBV2 with TRBJ2-1; D unresolved. The length of the CDR3 is 13 residues. Germline V gene sequence: CDR1 SNHLY, CDR2 FYNNEI. The V gene lost 8 bases and the J gene lost 2 bases, with 10 bases spanning the gap. Drawing the rest from reference TRBV2 and TRBJ2-1, the complete variable domain is EPEVTQTPSHQVTQMGQEVILRCVPISNHLYFYWYRQILGQKVEFLVSFYNNEISEKSEIFDDQFSVERPDGSNFTLKIRSTKLEDSAMYFCASCTDTYNEQFFGPGTRLTVL.

This clonotype was seen at least ten times. The chain combines TRBV12-3 or TRBV12-4 with TRBJ1-1; D perhaps matches TRBD1 (5 bases). Trimming removed 6 bases at V and 1 base at J, with 9 bases between. This CDR3 is built from 13 residues. The CDR3, as DNA: TGTGCCAGCAGCATCGACAGGAACACTGAAGCTTTCTTT. Translated: CASSIDRNTEAFF.

This clonotype was seen ten or more times. This chain joins TRBV30 and TRBJ1-1; D is ambiguous. The germline V gene has CDR1 GTSNPN and CDR2 SVGIG (reference sequence). V was shortened by 5 bases and J by 5 bases, with 9 bases between the two germline ends. The CDR3 extends over 11 amino acids. CDR3 nucleotides: TGTGCCTGGGTGGGGTTTACTGAAGCTTTCTTT. Its protein product is CAWVGFTEAFF. The full variable domain, in which reference TRBV30 and TRBJ1-1 provide the parts outside the CDR3, is SQTIHQWPATLVQPVGSPLSLECTVEGTSNPNLYWYRQAAGRGLQLLFYSVGIGQISSEVPQNLSASRPQDRQFILSSKKLLLSDSGFYLCAWVGFTEAFFGQGTRLTVV.

The V and J genes are TRBV19 and TRBJ1-5; D unclear. Germline values: CDR1 LNHDA, CDR2 SQIVND (reference sequence). The CDR3 contains 16 residues. Trimming pared 2 bases from V and 0 bases from J, leaving 11 bases between. CDR3 nucleotide sequence: TGTGCCAGTAGTATACAAGGGCAGCTTAGCAATCAGCCCCAGCATTTT. Encoded protein: CASSIQGQLSNQPQHF.